These 15 T cell receptor beta chains originate from one sample sequenced in a study of shared clonotypes between healthy human individuals. Produced via immunoSEQ multiplex PCR; TCRdb's table is partial and in-frame only. The table shows about 680,000 clones, with around 72% occurring only once. What was sequenced was memory CD4+ T cells sorted from blood. Subset defined: CD45RA-negative fraction. The source of these receptors is a woman under 40 in good health.

This chain joins TRBV29-1 and TRBJ2-1; D is perhaps TRBD1 or TRBD2 (6 bases each). The CDR3 consists of 12 residues. Per the germline V gene, CDR1 is SQVTM and CDR2 is ANQGSEA. Trimming removed 8 bases at V and 8 bases at J, with 16 bases between. CDR3: CSFRTAGDEQFF. The CDR3 nucleotides read TGCAGCTTTAGGACAGCGGGCGATGAGCAGTTCTTC.

The chain employs TRBV6-1 and TRBJ2-1; 10 nucleotides agree with TRBD2. The CDR3 consists of 15 residues. Germline loops: CDR1 MNHNS, CDR2 SASEGT. Trimming cost V 6 bases and J 12 bases; bases outside gene matches: 14. The CDR3 DNA is TGTGCCAGCAGCCAAACGGGACTAGCGACCGTTATGCAGTTCTTC. This sequence encodes CASSQTGLATVMQFF.

This sequence joins TRBV5-1 and TRBJ2-2, with D maybe TRBD1 (5 bases). The germline CDR1 and CDR2 sequences are SGHRS and YFSETQ. The CDR3 has 16 amino acids. Trimming removed 0 bases from V and 0 bases from J, with 9 bases in between. The CDR3 DNA reads as TGCGCCAGCAGCTTGGGACAGCTAGCGAACACCGGGGAGCTGTTTTTT. Residues: CASSLGQLANTGELFF. Variable domain in full (rest from reference TRBV5-1 and TRBJ2-2): KAGVTQTPRYLIKTRGQQVTLSCSPISGHRSVSWYQQTPGQGLQFLFEYFSETQRNKGNFPGRFSGRQFSNSRSEMNVSTLELGDSALYLCASSLGQLANTGELFFGEGSRLTVL.

This sequence joins TRBV5-4 and TRBJ2-7, with 7 bases that match TRBD1. V shed 5 bases and J 3 bases; nucleotides not matched to a gene: 14. The V gene's germline CDR1 is SGHNT and CDR2 YYREEE (reference sequence). CDR3 length: 16 amino acids. The DNA for the CDR3 is TGTGCCAGCAGTTTGAGTACAGGGGATGGATTCTACGAGCAGTACTTC. Protein: CASSLSTGDGFYEQYF. The complete variable domain, with remaining parts taken from reference TRBV5-4 and TRBJ2-7, reads ETGVTQSPTHLIKTRGQQVTLRCSSQSGHNTVSWYQQALGQGPQFIFQYYREEENGRGNFPPRFSGLQFPNYSSELNVNALELDDSALYLCASSLSTGDGFYEQYFGPGTRLTVT.

This chain uses TRBV5-1 with TRBJ2-3, with D possibly being TRBD2 (6 bases). The length of the CDR3 is 14 residues. Between the trimmed V and J ends, which lost 4 bases and 1 base, there was a span of 10 bases. CDR1 and CDR2 (germline): SGHRS, YFSETQ. This CDR3 reads CASSTAGRTDTQYF. Written as DNA, the CDR3 is TGCGCCAGCAGCACGGCGGGGCGCACAGATACGCAGTATTTT.

The J gene is TRBJ2-7, the V gene TRBV2; TRBD1 might be the D (6 bases). Looked up from germline, CDR1 is SNHLY and CDR2 is FYNNEI. The CDR3 length is 16 residues. Deletions cut 6 bases from V and 7 bases from J, with 25 bases between. This CDR3 reads CASSATPSRGLGEQYF. The CDR3, as DNA: TGTGCCAGCAGCGCCACCCCTAGCAGGGGCCTAGGGGAGCAGTACTTC.

The chain recombines TRBV28 with TRBJ1-5; 8 bases are a match to TRBD1. J lost 6 bases, V lost 0 bases, and 10 bases had no gene match. Germline V gene lookup returns CDR1 MDHEN and CDR2 SYDVKM. There are 17 residues in the CDR3. The CDR3 DNA reads TGTGCCAGCAGTTTATGGGGAAGGGCAGGGGGCGGTCAGCCCCAGCATTTT. This encodes CASSLWGRAGGGQPQHF.

This clone was observed many times. The rearrangement links TRBV28 to TRBJ1-2; 8 bases fit TRBD1. The CDR3 contains 16 residues. CDR1 and CDR2 from the germline V gene are MDHEN and SYDVKM. V was clipped by 8 bases and J by 4 bases; unmatched bases: 15. The CDR3 protein is CASYPPQGARGYGYTF. In DNA, the CDR3 is TGTGCCAGCTATCCACCCCAGGGGGCTCGGGGCTATGGCTACACCTTC.

The V gene is TRBV27, the J gene TRBJ2-2; maybe TRBD2 (5 bases). Trimming stripped 6 bases from V and 7 bases from J, with 12 bases between. Germline CDR1 is MNHEY and CDR2 is SMNVEV (reference sequence). This CDR3 region has 13 residues. The CDR3 DNA sequence: TGTGCCAGCAGGGGGAGTCGCCGCGGGGAGCTGTTTTTT. Protein sequence: CASRGSRRGELFF.

This clone was seen a few times. The chain combines TRBV28 with TRBJ1-2, with a possible D match to TRBD1 (5 bases). CDR1 MDHEN and CDR2 SYDVKM come from the germline V gene. CDR3 length equals 15 residues. V lost 3 bases and J 5 bases, leaving 16 bases between the germline ends. In nucleotides, the CDR3 is TGTGCCAGCAGTTTTTCGCAAGGGGTGGTGTATGGCTACACCTTC. This translates into CASSFSQGVVYGYTF.

The chain has TRBV4-1 and TRBJ1-2, with TRBD1 matching 9 bases. V shed 2 bases, J shed 6 bases, and the junction held 10 bases outside the gene matches. Germline V gene sequence: CDR1 MGHRA, CDR2 YSYEKL. This CDR3 is built from 16 residues. CDR3 sequence reads: CASSQQSTGGRDGYTF. DNA of the CDR3: TGCGCCAGCAGCCAACAATCGACAGGGGGGCGGGATGGCTACACCTTC.

The chain combines TRBV27 with TRBJ2-5; 9 bases fit TRBD2. This CDR3 has 16 residues. The V gene's germline CDR1 is MNHEY and CDR2 SMNVEV (reference sequence). V was clipped by 5 bases and J by 5 bases; unmatched bases: 12. CDR3 region: CASSTTSGPRKETQYF. CDR3 nucleotide sequence: TGTGCCAGCAGTACCACTAGCGGGCCAAGGAAGGAGACCCAGTACTTC.

This chain joins TRBV28 and TRBJ1-1; D gene ambiguous. Germline V gene data show CDR1 as MDHEN and CDR2 as SYDVKM. CDR3 size: 12 residues. The V and J ends lost 5 bases and 3 bases respectively, with 7 bases between them. CDR3 sequence: CASSTGDTEAFF. Written as DNA, the CDR3 is TGTGCCAGCAGTACCGGGGACACTGAAGCTTTCTTT.

The rearrangement joins TRBV10-2 to TRBJ1-1; 10 positions agree with TRBD1. Looked up from germline, CDR1 is WSHSY and CDR2 is SAAADI. CDR3 length: 16 amino acids. The J segment lost 1 base and the V segment lost 4 bases, leaving 6 bases of the junction unmatched. CDR3 in DNA: TGCGCCAGCAGTGTGACAGGGGGCGCGGGGAACACTGAAGCTTTCTTT. Amino acids: CASSVTGGAGNTEAFF.

CDR3 nucleotides: TGTGCCAGTAGTGCTTACCTAGTGAGGGGCACAGATACGCAGTATTTT. Translation: CASSAYLVRGTDTQYF. The chain carries TRBV19 and TRBJ2-3, with D tentatively TRBD2 (5 bases). The length of the CDR3 is 16 residues. In germline, CDR1 is LNHDA, CDR2 SQIVND (reference sequence). Trimming shortened V by 5 bases and J by 1 base, and 16 bases separated the two germline ends. Complete variable domain (other parts from reference TRBV19 and TRBJ2-3): DGGITQSPKYLFRKEGQNVTLSCEQNLNHDAMYWYRQDPGQGLRLIYYSQIVNDFQKGDIAEGYSVSREKKESFPLTVTSAQKNPTAFYLCASSAYLVRGTDTQYFGPGTRLTVL.